These 15 T cell receptor beta chains came from one sample sequenced in a study of neurological immune-mediated disorders (dated by TCRdb to about 2019). Receptor libraries were prepared by 5' RACE. Sequenced on an Illumina HiSeq 2500. In-frame beta chains were kept once TCRdb had trimmed the public reads at Q25 with fastp and called clones with MiXCR. Under each unique CDR3 protein, matching rows form one entry showing the most common genes and DNA. In all, the sample holds 80,000 to 100,000 distinct CDR3 sequences, and 5% to 6.5% of those were seen once. 7.9% of the sample is taken by the ten largest. In the paper's terms, the time point label means: longitudinal time-point 2. Sequenced material: PBMCs. Every receptor here comes from a woman aged 55-70 years with multiple sclerosis.

This clonotype has ten or more counts. The rearrangement links TRBV21-1 to TRBJ2-3; the tabulated D call, TRBD1, remains unverified against the DNA. TRBV21-1 constitutes a pseudogene. The CDR3 is made up of 14 amino acids. The CDR3 DNA follows: TGTGCCAGCAAGGGGACACCCAGCACAGATACGCAGTATTTT. Translation gives CASKGTPSTDTQYF.

This clonotype has ten or more counts. This chain links TRBV7-8 with TRBJ2-7, with TRBD1 matching over 7 bases. Germline lookup yields CDR1 SGHVS and CDR2 FQNEAQ. V gave up 5 bases and J gave up 1 base; unmatched junction bases: 5. The CDR3 is 14 amino acids. The CDR3 loop reads CASSPGGRSYEQYF. DNA of the CDR3: TGTGCCAGCAGCCCAGGGGGTAGGTCCTACGAGCAGTACTTC.

This clonotype was observed many times. The chain uses TRBV2 and TRBJ2-1; D is unresolved. This CDR3 has 12 residues. Germline V gene data show CDR1 as SNHLY and CDR2 as FYNNEI. With 7 bases removed from V and 5 bases from J, the gap between germline ends came to 9 bases. Here the CDR3 DNA reads TGTGCCAGCACCCTCCGGGACAATGAGCAGTTCTTC. It codes for CASTLRDNEQFF.

This clonotype has ten or more counts. The chain links TRBV20-1 to TRBJ2-1; TRBD1 agrees at 9 bases. This CDR3 region has 15 residues. V lost 3 bases, J lost 0 bases, and 3 bases stayed unmatched. The V gene's germline CDR1 is DFQATT and CDR2 SNEGSKA (reference sequence). The CDR3 protein is CSASQQGASYNEQFF. DNA for the CDR3: TGCAGTGCTAGTCAACAGGGGGCCTCCTACAATGAGCAGTTCTTC.

At least ten counts were recorded for this clonotype. The chain carries TRBV20-1 and TRBJ1-3; D perhaps matches TRBD1 (5 bases). The CDR3 has 16 residues. Trimming took off 1 base at V and 0 bases at J, with 13 bases between the two ends. Germline V gene sequence: CDR1 DFQATT, CDR2 SNEGSKA (reference sequence). The CDR3 nucleotides are TGCAGTGCTAGAGCCTCCGGACACCTCTCTGGAAACACCATATATTTT. Translating gives CSARASGHLSGNTIYF.

This clonotype was counted many times. V usage is TRBV10-3 and J usage is TRBJ1-1; D ambiguous. The CDR3 runs 14 residues. V gave up 0 bases and J gave up 1 base, with 6 bases separating them. The V gene's germline CDR1 is ENHRY and CDR2 SYGVKD. The CDR3 DNA is TGTGCCATCAGTGAGTCGGGTGGGAACACTGAAGCTTTCTTT. Its translation is CAISESGGNTEAFF.

At least ten counts were recorded for this clonotype. The rearrangement links TRBV5-1 to TRBJ2-3, with D possibly matching TRBD2 (6 bases). The V and J ends lost 0 bases and 4 bases respectively, with 9 bases between them. The CDR3 sequence is 14 residues long. Germline V gene sequence: CDR1 SGHRS, CDR2 YFSETQ. The CDR3 is CASSLVPGADTQYF. CDR3 nucleotide sequence: TGCGCCAGCAGCTTGGTGCCGGGGGCAGATACGCAGTATTTT.

By sample share, this clonotype is medium-sized. The chain is built from TRBV11-2 and TRBJ2-2; no definite D call. This CDR3 region has 14 residues. The germline gives CDR1 SGHAT, CDR2 FQNNGV. V lost 8 bases, J lost 1 base, and 11 bases lay in between. The CDR3 here is CASRPVGNTGELFF. The CDR3 nucleotides are TGTGCCAGCCGACCGGTGGGGAACACCGGGGAGCTGTTTTTT.

This clonotype was picked up many times. The chain links TRBV6-6 to TRBJ1-2; D ambiguous. Deletions cut 5 bases from V and 8 bases from J, with 18 bases between. Germline values: CDR1 MNHNY, CDR2 SVGAGI (reference sequence). This CDR3 spans 14 amino acids. CDR3 amino acids: CASSGRNLIKGYTF. CDR3 bases: TGTGCCAGCAGTGGACGGAACCTTATCAAGGGCTACACCTTC.

This clonotype has a count of ten or more. The chain is built from TRBV4-2 and TRBJ1-3; D is unresolved. With 5 bases removed from V and 0 bases from J, the gap between germline ends came to 2 bases. The CDR3 totals 12 residues. CDR1 and CDR2 from the germline V gene are LGHNA and YNFKEQ. CDR3 bases: TGTGCCAGCAGCTACTCTGGAAACACCATATATTTT. As protein: CASSYSGNTIYF.

In this sample, this clonotype turned up a few times. V and J are TRBV29-1 and TRBJ2-5, with 8 bases fitting TRBD1. With V trimmed by 8 bases and J by 5 bases, 7 bases remained unmatched. Germline CDR1 and CDR2: SQVTM and ANQGSEA. The CDR3 length is 12 residues. CDR3 DNA sequence: TGCAGCATGTCCCACAGGGGGGAGACCCAGTACTTC. Translating gives CSMSHRGETQYF.

This clonotype was counted many times. The V call is TRBV5-6, the J call TRBJ1-5, with TRBD1 matching 7 bases. Germline assignment: CDR1 SGHDT and CDR2 YYEEEE. The CDR3 sequence is 16 residues long. V was pared by 4 bases and J by 8 bases, with 15 bases of the junction left unmatched. CDR3 DNA sequence: TGTGCCAGCAGCCGTTATACCACAGGGGCGAAGGAGCCCCAGCATTTT. Translating gives CASSRYTTGAKEPQHF.

This clonotype was found many times. The gene calls are TRBV6-6 and TRBJ1-1; D gene uncertain. The CDR3 loop spans 15 amino acids. The V gene lost 2 bases and the J gene lost 5 bases, with 15 bases spanning the gap. Germline CDR1 reads MNHNY; CDR2 reads SVGAGI (reference sequence). The CDR3 DNA sequence: TGTGCCAGCAGTTACCTTGGAAGAGTAGGAACTGAAGCTTTCTTT. Translated, it gives CASSYLGRVGTEAFF.

This clonotype has a count of ten or more. The chain has TRBV20-1 and TRBJ2-1, with D tentatively TRBD1 (6 bases). CDR3 length: 16 residues. CDR1 is DFQATT and CDR2 is SNEGSKA in the germline V gene (reference sequence). V was clipped by 0 bases and J by 0 bases, with 12 bases between them. This chain's CDR3 is CSARDTSRGSYNEQFF. The DNA of the CDR3 is TGCAGTGCTAGAGATACATCCAGGGGCTCCTACAATGAGCAGTTCTTC.

This clonotype was seen many times. The rearrangement links TRBV7-2 to TRBJ2-7; D unresolved. The germline gives CDR1 SGHTA, CDR2 FQGNSA. The CDR3 is 15 residues long. Deletions cut 1 base from V and 0 bases from J, with 10 bases between. The CDR3 spells CASSLELRSSYEQYF. The CDR3 DNA is TGTGCCAGCAGCTTAGAACTAAGAAGCTCCTACGAGCAGTACTTC.